The next 9 T cell receptor beta chains were all read from a single sample in a study of blood T cells in healthy people across ages. Alongside a J-beta primer mix, a sample-barcoded 5' primer served in a second PCR lasting about 7 to 12 cycles. TCRdb re-called the 5' RACE reads with MiXCR, one entry per CDR3 protein. The sample shows 1.5 million to 2 million distinct CDR3 sequences, about 28% of them seen only once. Sequencing was carried out using blood. The origin of the receptors is a woman in her thirties in good health.

This clonotype was recorded a few times. The chain joins TRBV5-1 to TRBJ2-1; 15 bases align to TRBD2. This CDR3 spans 18 amino acids. The V gene's germline CDR1 is SGHRS and CDR2 YFSETQ. V dropped 3 bases and J dropped 6; count of bases not matched to a gene: 10. The CDR3 DNA reads TGCGCCAGCAGCTCCAGTCCCGGGACTAGCGGGAGGATCAATGAGCAGTTCTTC. Translation gives CASSSSPGTSGRINEQFF.

A note on this clonotype: At one end, the junction sequence differs from germline, possibly due to a read error. This chain uses TRBV10-2 with TRBJ2-2, with a tentative D call TRBD2 (6 bases). The CDR3 has 17 amino acids. Per the germline V gene, CDR1 is WSHSY and CDR2 is SAAADI. CDR3 amino acids: CTSRTAEGWNRTGELFF. DNA for the CDR3: TGCACCAGCAGGACGGCGGAGGGGTGGAATAGGACCGGGGAGCTGTTTTTT.

This sequence joins TRBV4-3 and TRBJ2-4; 7 bases are a match to TRBD2. The last part of the DNA fits TRBJ2-7 better; the J call may be wrong. This CDR3 contains 15 residues. The germline CDR1 and CDR2 sequences are LGHNA and YSLEER. CDR3 nucleotides: TGCGCCAGCAGCCAAGTTCACGGGAGGACGGGCGAGCAGTACTTC. Protein sequence: CASSQVHGRTGEQYF.

This clonotype was counted at least ten times. J is TRBJ2-7 and V is TRBV4-1, with a weak D call TRBD2 (5 bases). The CDR3 runs to 15 residues. Germline lookup yields CDR1 MGHRA and CDR2 YSYEKL. The V gene lost 0 bases and the J gene lost 2 bases, with 11 bases spanning the gap. CDR3: CASSQDEAEPYEQYF. The CDR3 DNA sequence: TGCGCCAGCAGCCAAGACGAAGCGGAGCCCTACGAGCAGTACTTC.

The V and J genes are TRBV4-1 and TRBJ1-3, with D tentatively TRBD1 (6 bases). CDR3 size: 18 residues. V lost 4 bases and J lost 0, with 19 bases in between. Germline CDR1 reads MGHRA; CDR2 reads YSYEKL. The CDR3 loop reads CASSLRGFRDNSGNTIYF. The CDR3 nucleotides are TGCGCCAGCAGCCTCCGAGGGTTCCGGGACAACTCTGGAAACACCATATATTTT.

The rearrangement joins TRBV12-3 or TRBV12-4 to TRBJ1-2; TRBD1 aligns across 8 bases. The length of the CDR3 is 16 residues. Unmatched junction bases numbered 11, after V lost 6 bases and J lost 2 bases. This CDR3 reads CASSLSGGAGNYGYTF. The CDR3 DNA sequence: TGTGCCAGCAGCCTCTCAGGGGGCGCGGGGAACTATGGCTACACCTTC.

This clonotype has a handful of counts. CDR3: CASSGGDWNQETQYF. The CDR3 coding sequence is TGTGCCAGCAGCGGGGGGGACTGGAACCAAGAGACCCAGTACTTC. This chain connects TRBV5-5 to TRBJ2-5, with 7 bases lining up with TRBD2. V lost 4 bases, J lost 0 bases, and 6 bases stayed unmatched. Germline V gene lookup returns CDR1 SGHKS and CDR2 YYEKEE (reference sequence). This CDR3 contains 15 residues.

Concerning this clonotype: A much more abundant neighbour one base away suggests this may be a read error. This chain joins TRBV10-2 and TRBJ2-7; tentative D call: TRBD1 (6 bases). This CDR3 region has 16 residues. The germline V gene has CDR1 WSHSY and CDR2 SAAADI. The CDR3 bases are TGCGCCGGCAGTGAGTCGGTCTTAAGAGGGGGCTACGAGCAGTACTTC. Residues: CAGSESVLRGGYEQYF.

V is TRBV21-1 and J is TRBJ2-7. TRBV21-1 constitutes a pseudogene. The CDR3 extends over 15 amino acids. The CDR3 spells CASSKNGQVYYEQYF. The CDR3 bases are TGTGCCAGCAGCAAAAATGGGCAGGTATACTACGAGCAGTACTTC.